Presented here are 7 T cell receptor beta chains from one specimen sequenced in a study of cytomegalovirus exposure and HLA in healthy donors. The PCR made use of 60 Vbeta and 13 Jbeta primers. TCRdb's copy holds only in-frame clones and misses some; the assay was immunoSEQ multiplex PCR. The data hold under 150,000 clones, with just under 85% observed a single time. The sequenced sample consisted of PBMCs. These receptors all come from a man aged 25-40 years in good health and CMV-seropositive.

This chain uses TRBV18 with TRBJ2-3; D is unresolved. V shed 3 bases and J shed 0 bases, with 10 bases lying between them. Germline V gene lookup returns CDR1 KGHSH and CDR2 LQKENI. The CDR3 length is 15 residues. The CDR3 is CASSPTGSSTDTQYF. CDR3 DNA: TGTGCCAGCTCACCCACGGGTTCTAGCACAGATACGCAGTATTTT.

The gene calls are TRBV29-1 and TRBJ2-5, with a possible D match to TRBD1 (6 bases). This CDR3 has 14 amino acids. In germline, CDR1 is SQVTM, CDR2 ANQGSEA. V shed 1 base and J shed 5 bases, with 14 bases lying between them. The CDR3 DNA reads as TGCAGCGTTGAAGTGGGGGCGCAAGACGAGACCCAGTACTTC. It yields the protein CSVEVGAQDETQYF.

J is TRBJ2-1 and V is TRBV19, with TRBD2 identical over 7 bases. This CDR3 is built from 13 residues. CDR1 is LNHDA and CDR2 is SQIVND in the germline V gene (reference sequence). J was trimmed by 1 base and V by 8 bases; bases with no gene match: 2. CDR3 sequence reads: CASAGGSYNEQFF. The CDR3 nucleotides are TGTGCCAGTGCCGGGGGGTCCTACAATGAGCAGTTCTTC.

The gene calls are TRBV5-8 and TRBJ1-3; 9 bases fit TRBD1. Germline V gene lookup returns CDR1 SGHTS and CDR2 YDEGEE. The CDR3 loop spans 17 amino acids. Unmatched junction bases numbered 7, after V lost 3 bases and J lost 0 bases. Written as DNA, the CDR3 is TGTGCCAGCAGCTCCGGACAGGGGACTTACTCTGGAAACACCATATATTTT. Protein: CASSSGQGTYSGNTIYF. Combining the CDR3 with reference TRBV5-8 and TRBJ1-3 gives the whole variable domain EAGVTQSPTHLIKTRGQQATLRCSPISGHTSVYWYQQALGLGLQFLLWYDEGEERNRGNFPPRFSGRQFPNYSSELNVNALELEDSALYLCASSSGQGTYSGNTIYFGEGSWLTVV.

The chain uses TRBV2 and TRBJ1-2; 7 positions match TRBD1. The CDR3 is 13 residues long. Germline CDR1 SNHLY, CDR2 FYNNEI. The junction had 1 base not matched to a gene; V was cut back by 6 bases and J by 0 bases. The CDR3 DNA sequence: TGTGCCAGCAGGGGGACAGCTAACTATGGCTACACCTTC. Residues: CASRGTANYGYTF. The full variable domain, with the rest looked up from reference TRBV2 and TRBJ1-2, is EPEVTQTPSHQVTQMGQEVILRCVPISNHLYFYWYRQILGQKVEFLVSFYNNEISEKSEIFDDQFSVERPDGSNFTLKIRSTKLEDSAMYFCASRGTANYGYTFGSGTRLTVV.

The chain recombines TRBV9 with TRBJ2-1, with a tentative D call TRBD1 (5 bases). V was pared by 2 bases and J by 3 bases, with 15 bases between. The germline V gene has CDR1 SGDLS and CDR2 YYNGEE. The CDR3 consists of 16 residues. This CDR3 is CASSVLGVASYNEQFF. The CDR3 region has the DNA TGTGCCAGCAGCGTGCTAGGGGTAGCTAGCTACAATGAGCAGTTCTTC. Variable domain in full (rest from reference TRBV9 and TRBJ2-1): DSGVTQTPKHLITATGQRVTLRCSPRSGDLSVYWYQQSLDQGLQFLIQYYNGEERAKGNILERFSAQQFPDLHSELNLSSLELGDSALYFCASSVLGVASYNEQFFGPGTRLTVL.

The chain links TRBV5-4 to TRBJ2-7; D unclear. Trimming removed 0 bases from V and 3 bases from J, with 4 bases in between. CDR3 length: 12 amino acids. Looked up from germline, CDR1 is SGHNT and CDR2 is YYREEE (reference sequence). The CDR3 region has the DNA TGTGCCAGCAGCTTGGGCGGCTACGAGCAGTACTTC. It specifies CASSLGGYEQYF.